The rows below give T cell receptor beta chains drawn from one sample of a study of Graves' ophthalmopathy and Graves' hyperthyroidism. TCRdb re-called the multiplex PCR reads with MiXCR, one entry per CDR3 protein. The sample has more than 1,000,000 distinct CDR3 sequences; about two fifths are singletons. Input material: peripheral blood or thyroid tissue (not recorded which). Receptors were obtained from an adult man with Graves' hyperthyroidism. The CDR3 runs from the conserved cysteine through the conserved F or W. Each record gives: D gene, J gene, V gene, clone size, CDR3 DNA, CDR3 protein. A D gene is named only where the DNA matches it firmly. Some rows mark clone size as missing; the rest say once, few, many or name a class of expanded clone.

d_call: TRBD1; j_call: TRBJ1-6; v_call: TRBV7-8; clone_size: -; cdr3_nt: TGTGCCAGCAGGTCTGGGACAGGGGATTATAATTCACCCCTCCACTTT; cdr3_aa: CASRSGTGDYNSPLHF
d_call: -; j_call: TRBJ2-5; v_call: TRBV6-6; clone_size: -; cdr3_nt: TGTGCCAGCAGTTACTATAGCGATCCTCAAGAGACCCAGTACTTC; cdr3_aa: CASSYYSDPQETQYF
d_call: -; j_call: TRBJ1-1; v_call: TRBV29-1; clone_size: -; cdr3_nt: TGCAGCGAAGAAACAGGGAAGAACACTGAAGCTTTCTTT; cdr3_aa: CSEETGKNTEAFF
d_call: -; j_call: TRBJ2-7; v_call: TRBV19; clone_size: many; cdr3_nt: TGTGCCAGTAGGAACCTAGACTTCCCAACCTACGAGCAGTACTTC; cdr3_aa: CASRNLDFPTYEQYF
d_call: TRBD1; j_call: TRBJ1-5; v_call: TRBV7-2; clone_size: many; cdr3_nt: TGTGCCAGCAGCCAACACAAAGGACAGGGCAATCAGCCCCAGCATTTT; cdr3_aa: CASSQHKGQGNQPQHF
d_call: TRBD1; j_call: TRBJ1-2; v_call: TRBV13; clone_size: -; cdr3_nt: TGTGCCAGCAGCGTGGGGACAGGGGGCGCGGAGGATGGCTACACCTTC; cdr3_aa: CASSVGTGGAEDGYTF
d_call: -; j_call: TRBJ1-3; v_call: TRBV5-5; clone_size: -; cdr3_nt: TGTGCCGGCAGCCGACAGGAGCTTCGTGGAAACACCATATATTTT; cdr3_aa: CAGSRQELRGNTIYF
d_call: -; j_call: TRBJ2-2; v_call: TRBV29-1; clone_size: -; cdr3_nt: TGCAGCGTTACTAAGGGTTTGTCGGGCACCGGGGAGCTGTTTTTT; cdr3_aa: CSVTKGLSGTGELFF
d_call: -; j_call: TRBJ2-5; v_call: TRBV11-2; clone_size: few; cdr3_nt: TGTGCCAGCAGCACCCCGGCCGGGTCCTCGTCGGGCCACAGAGAGACCCAGTACTTC; cdr3_aa: CASSTPAGSSSGHRETQYF
d_call: -; j_call: TRBJ1-1; v_call: TRBV3-1; clone_size: few; cdr3_nt: TGTGCCAGCAGCCAAGATCTGGTAGGGAACACTGAAGCTTTCTTT; cdr3_aa: CASSQDLVGNTEAFF
d_call: TRBD1; j_call: TRBJ2-7; v_call: TRBV4-1; clone_size: few; cdr3_nt: TGCGCCAGCAGCCAAGCGGGGACAGGCGGCGGCGAGCAGTACTTC; cdr3_aa: CASSQAGTGGGEQYF
d_call: -; j_call: TRBJ1-2; v_call: TRBV25-1; clone_size: -; cdr3_nt: TGTGCCACCAACCGGGGTAGACAGGTCCCGTATGGCTACACCTTC; cdr3_aa: CATNRGRQVPYGYTF
d_call: -; j_call: TRBJ2-2; v_call: TRBV24-1; clone_size: -; cdr3_nt: TGTGCCACCAGGGCCCACAGAGACACCGGGGAGCCGTTTTTT; cdr3_aa: CATRAHRDTGEPFF
d_call: -; j_call: TRBJ1-1; v_call: TRBV6-5; clone_size: many; cdr3_nt: TGTGCCAGCAGTTACTCGCGGACAGTGAACACTGAAGCTTTCTTT; cdr3_aa: CASSYSRTVNTEAFF
d_call: -; j_call: TRBJ2-3; v_call: TRBV20-1; clone_size: -; cdr3_nt: TGCAGTGCTAGTACTCGACGCACAGATACGCAGTATTTT; cdr3_aa: CSASTRRTDTQYF
d_call: -; j_call: TRBJ2-6; v_call: TRBV7-2; clone_size: -; cdr3_nt: TGTGCCAGCAGCTTAGGGTCGACCAACGTCCTGACTTTC; cdr3_aa: CASSLGSTNVLTF
d_call: -; j_call: TRBJ2-5; v_call: TRBV12-3/TRBV12-4; clone_size: many; cdr3_nt: TGTGCCAGCAGTTCCTTCGGGGCCGGGGAGACCCAGTACTTC; cdr3_aa: CASSSFGAGETQYF
d_call: -; j_call: TRBJ2-7; v_call: TRBV29-1; clone_size: -; cdr3_nt: TGCAGCGTTGAATGGGCAGGGAGGAACTACGAGCAGTGCTTC; cdr3_aa: CSVEWAGRNYEQCF
d_call: -; j_call: TRBJ1-2; v_call: TRBV4-1; clone_size: -; cdr3_nt: TGCGCCAGCAGCCACAATAACTATGGCTACACCTTC; cdr3_aa: CASSHNNYGYTF
d_call: -; j_call: TRBJ2-5; v_call: TRBV4-3; clone_size: -; cdr3_nt: TGCGCCAGCAGCGAGGATCGGAACACCGGGGAGCAGTACTTC; cdr3_aa: CASSEDRNTGEQYF
d_call: -; j_call: TRBJ1-4; v_call: TRBV6-1; clone_size: few; cdr3_nt: TGTGCCAGCAGTGTGCACTCAGGGGCAACTAATGAAAAACTGTTTTTT; cdr3_aa: CASSVHSGATNEKLFF
d_call: -; j_call: TRBJ1-4; v_call: TRBV7-2; clone_size: many; cdr3_nt: TGTGCCAGCAGCTTGCCAGGATTTGAAAAACTGTTTTTT; cdr3_aa: CASSLPGFEKLFF
d_call: TRBD1; j_call: TRBJ2-5; v_call: TRBV3-1; clone_size: -; cdr3_nt: TGTGCCAGCAGCGGAGACAGGGTGTCTAAGGAGACCCAGTACTTC; cdr3_aa: CASSGDRVSKETQYF
d_call: -; j_call: TRBJ1-1; v_call: TRBV4-3; clone_size: -; cdr3_nt: TGCGCCAGCAGCCAAGATCGAGCAGGTCATGGAGCTTTCTTT; cdr3_aa: CASSQDRAGHGAFF
d_call: -; j_call: TRBJ2-5; v_call: TRBV20-1; clone_size: few; cdr3_nt: TGCAGTGCTAGAAACAGGGAAGAGACCCAGTACTTC; cdr3_aa: CSARNREETQYF
d_call: -; j_call: TRBJ2-5; v_call: TRBV20-1; clone_size: many; cdr3_nt: TGCAGTGCCCTGGGCCTGTACCAAGAGACCCAGTACTTC; cdr3_aa: CSALGLYQETQYF
d_call: -; j_call: TRBJ2-7; v_call: TRBV29-1; clone_size: many; cdr3_nt: TGCAGCGTACCCGCAGGAGCTACCTCCTACGAGCAGTACTTC; cdr3_aa: CSVPAGATSYEQYF
d_call: TRBD2; j_call: TRBJ2-2; v_call: TRBV12-3/TRBV12-4; clone_size: few; cdr3_nt: TGTGCCAGCAAGGAGCGGGGGAGCACCGGGGAGCTGTTTTTT; cdr3_aa: CASKERGSTGELFF
d_call: -; j_call: TRBJ1-2; v_call: TRBV29-1; clone_size: -; cdr3_nt: TGCAGCGTTGAAACCGGGACCCCAGGCTATGGCTACACCTTC; cdr3_aa: CSVETGTPGYGYTF
d_call: -; j_call: TRBJ1-4; v_call: TRBV4-3; clone_size: -; cdr3_nt: TGCGCCAGCAGCCAAGATTTAAAAAGTGGACATGAAAAACTGTTTTTT; cdr3_aa: CASSQDLKSGHEKLFF
d_call: -; j_call: TRBJ2-7; v_call: TRBV7-6; clone_size: many; cdr3_nt: TGTGCCAGCAGCTCTACCATCGGGGAAGAGCAGTACTTC; cdr3_aa: CASSSTIGEEQYF
d_call: -; j_call: TRBJ1-1; v_call: TRBV7-9; clone_size: -; cdr3_nt: TGTGCCCCCGCCGGGACTAGCGGGGTTAGCACCGGGGCCGTGAACACTGAAGCTTTCTTT; cdr3_aa: CAPAGTSGVSTGAVNTEAFF